This T cell receptor beta chain was profiled in a study of blood T cells in healthy people across ages. PCR was performed a second time for about 7 to 11 cycles using a sample-barcoded 5' primer and a J-beta primer mix. TCRdb used MiXCR to reprocess the 5' RACE reads, holding one entry per CDR3 protein. The sample records about 1 million distinct CDR3 sequences, under 30% being singletons. Donors were healthy Caucasian individuals from Russia aged roughly 6 to 100. Every donor contributed about 10 milliliters of peripheral blood by blood draw. J gave up 5 bases and V 0 bases, and 12 bases lay outside the gene matches. CDR1 is SGHRS, CDR2 YFSETQ, per germline. There are 17 residues in the CDR3. The sample was also linked to a second study, of T cells of mothers and their children. That publication notes: The study sampled a few healthy Caucasian mothers and their six children. Overlap ran slightly, non-significantly higher for related than unrelated mother-child pairs.

The sample taken for sequencing was blood. The chain carries TRBV5-1 and TRBJ1-1, with 8 bases matching TRBD1. This TCR came from a girl aged 2-10 years in good health. This CDR3 reads CASSLALAGGVETEAFF. The DNA of the CDR3 is TGCGCCAGCAGCTTGGCCTTAGCAGGGGGCGTCGAAACTGAAGCTTTCTTT.